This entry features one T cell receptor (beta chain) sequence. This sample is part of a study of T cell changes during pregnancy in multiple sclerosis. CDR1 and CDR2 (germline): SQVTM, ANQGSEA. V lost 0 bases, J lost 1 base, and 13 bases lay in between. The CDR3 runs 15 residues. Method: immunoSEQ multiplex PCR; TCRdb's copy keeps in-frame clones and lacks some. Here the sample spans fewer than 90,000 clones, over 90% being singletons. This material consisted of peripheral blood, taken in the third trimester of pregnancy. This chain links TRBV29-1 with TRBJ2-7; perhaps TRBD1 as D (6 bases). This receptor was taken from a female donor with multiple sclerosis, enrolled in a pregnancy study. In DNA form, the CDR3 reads TGCAGCGTTGAAGATGTGTGGCAGGGGTCCTACGAGCAGTACTTC. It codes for CSVEDVWQGSYEQYF.